This section outlines one T cell receptor (beta chain) sequence together with its context. This clonotype was recorded many times. Base qualities are missing; no much larger clone stands one base away. The treatment or condition label of this sample denotes: live attenuated yellow fever vaccine strain. A standard Ficoll-Paque protocol was used to isolate PBMCs from peripheral blood. RNA from sorted memory subsets was extracted with the RNeasy Micro Kit. This sample is part of a study of T cells after yellow fever vaccination (dated by TCRdb to 2018 to 2020). Context from the whole study: Staining for CD3, CD45RA, CCR7 and CD95 was used to sort memory subsets (EM, EMRA, CM and Tscm) on a BD FACS Aria III. Libraries from fractions with low cell numbers were prepared with the SMART-Seq v4 Ultra Low Input RNA kit. To follow T-cell clones before and after both primary and booster YFV17D yellow fever vaccination, bulk TCR alpha and beta repertoires underwent longitudinal sequencing. The cohort comprised two healthy male donors, one aged 18 to 30 and one aged 30 to 39 years. Blood was drawn at multiple timepoints before and after primary and secondary immunization, with bulk PBMC replicates and cell subsets isolated. Memory subsets were sorted on days 0, 15 and 45 and at 18 months following primary vaccination, and on days 0, 15 and 45 following the 30-year booster. Overall study results and their limits: Because abundant contaminating clonotypes from the bulk population could be contained in FACS-sorted repertoires, computational filtering was required. Compared with the primary T-cell response, the secondary T-cell response was faster but weaker, reaching its peak on day 5 rather than on day 15. In the sorted memory subsets on day 0, nearly all of the vaccine-responding clonotypes fell below detection. A small fraction of clonotypes showed up in both the CD4 and CD8 compartments, probably as a result of convergent recombination. Because only a couple of donors were included in the study, the extent to which the findings can be generalized is limited. After the booster, most clones that had expanded after primary vaccination were detected again (around 95% of CD4 and roughly 86% of CD8), suggesting broad maintenance of memory.

TCR cDNA was made using 5'RACE template switching, a step that added a universal primer site and unique molecular identifiers. Priming for cDNA synthesis came from both the TCR alpha and TCR beta constant segments. Two PCR steps were used to amplify libraries, with sample barcodes and sequencing adapters being added in the second step. Sequencing of libraries was performed on Illumina HiSeq 2500 (2x100 bp) or NovaSeq (2x150 bp). The study's own analysis went as follows. Demultiplexing of reads and collapsing into UMI consensus sequences were performed with MIGEC, and V(D)J alignment was carried out with MiXCR. Vaccine-responding clonotypes were identified with edgeR using replicate PBMC samples, with FDR below 0.01 and a log2 fold change above 5 up to day 15 being required. Each bulk clonotype received a CD4 or CD8 identity based on whether the sequenced CD4 or CD8 repertoire contained that clonotype at higher abundance. To estimate how each clone was distributed across memory phenotypes, clonotype frequencies in memory subsets were weighted by FACS-sorted cell numbers. TCRdb reworked the public reads: Q25 trimming with fastp, MiXCR clone assembly, productive beta chains retained. Identical CDR3 proteins give one entry, which carries the most common genes and DNA. TCRdb's processing, not the authors' own work, is the source of the V and J calls. The sample table contains under 20,000 distinct CDR3 sequences; only one count was recorded for about 3.8% of them. Together, the top ten hold roughly 0.4% of the sample.

The V and J ends are trimmed by 7 bases and 8 bases, leaving 16 bases between them. Sequences SGHRS (CDR1) and YFSETQ (CDR2) are obtained from the germline V gene. The CDR3 spans 13 residues, from the cysteine through the phenylalanine. Solely the CDR3 DNA is kept, with 39 bases framed from the first base. The sequence is built from TRBV5-1 and TRBJ2-1, with an unclear D gene assignment. This clonotype originated in a young man who received the YFV17D yellow fever vaccine. Sequenced here: PBMCs, either bulk or a sorted T-cell subset (CD4+, CD8+, memory, or dextramer-sorted; not recorded which), sampled 15 days after the yellow fever booster vaccination. The nucleotide sequence is given as TGCGCCAGCCGATCCAAGAGCTCGGATGAGCAGTTCTTC. Its translation reads: CASRSKSSDEQFF.